This is a list of T cell receptor beta chains from one sample in a study of blood T cell repertoires in COVID-19. TCRdb's table, derived via immunoSEQ multiplex PCR, lists solely in-frame clones and lacks some. The sample includes about 150,000 clones, approximately 91% of them seen just once. The specimen was peripheral blood. The receptor source for this set is a man between 18 and 35 years old with COVID-19, enrolled during active disease. The CDR3 runs from the conserved cysteine through the conserved F or W. D genes are given only for firm matches. Some rows mark clone size as missing; the rest say once, few, many or name a class of expanded clone.

.	TRBV28	TRBJ1-1	.	TGTGCCAGCAGGACTCTGGGGGCCGGGACTGAAGCTTTCTTT	CASRTLGAGTEAFF
.	TRBV12-3/TRBV12-4	TRBJ2-1	.	TGTGCCAGCAGCCCAGGGGCTTACAATGAGCAGTTCTTC	CASSPGAYNEQFF
.	TRBV27	TRBJ2-1	.	TGTGCCAGCAGGGGCCGGGACTCACAATCGAGAAGCTCCTACAATGAGCAGTTCTTC	CASRGRDSQSRSSYNEQFF
once	TRBV13	TRBJ2-7	.	TGTGCCAGCAGCTCCTCACAGGGATCCTACGAGCAGTACTTC	CASSSSQGSYEQYF
once	TRBV7-2	TRBJ1-2	.	TGTGCCAGCAGCTTACGGCAGGGTTATGGCTACACCTTC	CASSLRQGYGYTF
.	TRBV9	TRBJ1-2	TRBD1	TGTGCCAGCAGCGTAGGGGACAGGGGGCAAGGCTACACCTTC	CASSVGDRGQGYTF
once	TRBV19	TRBJ2-1	.	TGTGCCAGTAGTATAGCGGGGAGCTCCTACAATGAGCAGTTCTTC	CASSIAGSSYNEQFF
.	TRBV10-3	TRBJ2-7	TRBD2	TGTGCCATCAGTGAGGGGCAGGGAGGGGACGAGCAGTACTTC	CAISEGQGGDEQYF
.	TRBV5-6	TRBJ2-2	.	TGTGCCAGCAGCTTCCCCGCCGGGGAGCTGTTTTTT	CASSFPAGELFF
.	TRBV5-4	TRBJ2-7	TRBD2	TGTGCCAGCAGCTCCGGACTAGCGGGCGACATCTACGAGCAGTACTTC	CASSSGLAGDIYEQYF
.	TRBV28	TRBJ1-5	.	TGTGCCAGCAGTTTAGATGTTGAGATCCGTCAGCCCCAGCATTTT	CASSLDVEIRQPQHF
.	TRBV11-2	TRBJ2-7	TRBD1	TGTGCCAGCAGCTCCTTACGCCGTACCTTGGACAGGCGCGACGAGCAGTACTTC	CASSSLRRTLDRRDEQYF
once	TRBV7-8	TRBJ2-3	TRBD1	TGTGCCAGCAGCTCCTACAGGGGAAACACAGATACGCAGTATTTT	CASSSYRGNTDTQYF
.	TRBV27	TRBJ2-1	TRBD2	TGTGCCAGCAGTCACCAGGGGACTAGCGGGAGCGATGAGCAGTTCTTC	CASSHQGTSGSDEQFF
.	TRBV27	TRBJ2-1	TRBD1	TGTGCCAGCAGTCTGAAACCGGGACAGGGAACTTTTGAGCAGTTCTTC	CASSLKPGQGTFEQFF
few	TRBV11-2	TRBJ1-1	.	TGTGCCAGCAGCCCCTGGGGGGGGCCAATGAACACTGAAGCTTTCTTT	CASSPWGGPMNTEAFF
.	TRBV28	TRBJ2-7	.	TGTGCCAGCAGTTTCGCCCCGATAGCCCTCGAGCAGTACTTC	CASSFAPIALEQYF
.	TRBV5-8	TRBJ2-1	TRBD2	TGTGCCAGCAGCTTGACTAGCGGGTTATATGAGCAGTTCTTC	CASSLTSGLYEQFF
.	TRBV7-9	TRBJ1-2	.	TGTGCCAGCAGCTCCTCCGGGACATATAACTATGGCTACACCTTC	CASSSSGTYNYGYTF
.	TRBV7-2	TRBJ2-5	TRBD2	TGTGCCAGCAGCTTAGGGGGGGGTTCGAAGACCCAGTACTTC	CASSLGGGSKTQYF
.	TRBV5-1	TRBJ1-6	.	TGCGCCAGCAGCTTGGCCGGGGGAGCAGTGGGCTCAACCCTCCACTTT	CASSLAGGAVGSTLHF